This TCR beta chain was documented in a study of neurological immune-mediated disorders. Study-level results: Among expanded clones, no CDR3 amino acid sequences were shared across subjects, a pattern suggesting private repertoires in all groups. HTLV-1-associated myelopathy had the most TCR clonal expansion, whereas multiple sclerosis had the least (lower than in healthy controls).

This clonotype was seen at least ten times. The antigen remains unidentified. The unsorted libraries had their origin in 2 million PBMCs stored at -80 C. Synthesis of cDNA was performed by 5'RACE using 10-nucleotide random UMIs. TCRdb redid the calling of the 5' RACE reads with MiXCR, one entry per CDR3 protein. The sample gives 20,000 to 30,000 distinct CDR3 sequences, under 15% of which show up once; 16% is in the top ten. The germline CDR1 and CDR2 sequences are DFQATT and SNEGSKA (reference sequence). Trimming removed 0 bases from V and 0 bases from J; junction bases left unmatched: 12. The CDR3 has 20 amino acids.

This clonotype originated in a middle-aged woman with HTLV-1-associated myelopathy (HAM/TSP). The rearrangement uses TRBV20-1 and TRBJ1-4, with 11 bases lining up with TRBD1. The sample taken for sequencing was PBMCs. Here the CDR3 reads CSARDLDGTGGSATNEKLFF. The DNA of the CDR3 is TGCAGTGCTAGAGATCTAGATGGGACAGGGGGATCCGCAACTAATGAAAAACTGTTTTTT.